The present T cell receptor beta chain was sequenced within a study of cytomegalovirus exposure and HLA in healthy donors. As for the study in general: One earlier analysis, a look at approximately 190 million T cells, found some 110 million unique TCR beta sequences.

The CDR3 is made up of 14 amino acids. The germline V gene has CDR1 SEHNR and CDR2 FQNEAQ (reference sequence). Vbeta (60) and Jbeta (13) primers were used in the PCR. Only in-frame clones appear in the TCRdb table, and some are missing; sequencing was by immunoSEQ multiplex PCR. The repertoire table contains 100,000 to 150,000 clones. The specimen was PBMCs. This clonotype was sampled from a woman in her thirties or forties in good health and CMV-seropositive. J is TRBJ2-5 and V is TRBV7-9; D might be TRBD1 (5 bases). The J call is in doubt because the DNA end fits TRBJ2-7 better. The CDR3 is CASSLTGSIYEQYF. The CDR3, as DNA: TGTGCCAGCAGCTTAACAGGTTCTATCTACGAGCAGTACTTC.